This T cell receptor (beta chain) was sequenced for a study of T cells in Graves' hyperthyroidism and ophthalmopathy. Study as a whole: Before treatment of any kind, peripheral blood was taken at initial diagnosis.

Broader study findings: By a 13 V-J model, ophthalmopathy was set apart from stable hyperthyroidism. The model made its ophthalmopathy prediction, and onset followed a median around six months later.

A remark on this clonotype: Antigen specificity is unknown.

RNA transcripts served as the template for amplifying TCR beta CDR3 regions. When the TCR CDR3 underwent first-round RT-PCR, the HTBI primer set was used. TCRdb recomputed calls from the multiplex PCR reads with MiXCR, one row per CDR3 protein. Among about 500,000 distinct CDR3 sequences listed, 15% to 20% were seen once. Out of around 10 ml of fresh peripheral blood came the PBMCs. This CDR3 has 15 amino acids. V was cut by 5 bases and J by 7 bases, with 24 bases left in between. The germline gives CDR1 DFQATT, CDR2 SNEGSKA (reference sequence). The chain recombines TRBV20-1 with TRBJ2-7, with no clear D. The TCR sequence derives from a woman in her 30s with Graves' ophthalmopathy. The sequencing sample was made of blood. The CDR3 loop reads CSAQPGYALGLEQYF. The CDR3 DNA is TGCAGTGCTCAACCCGGTTATGCCCTAGGTTTGGAGCAGTACTTC.